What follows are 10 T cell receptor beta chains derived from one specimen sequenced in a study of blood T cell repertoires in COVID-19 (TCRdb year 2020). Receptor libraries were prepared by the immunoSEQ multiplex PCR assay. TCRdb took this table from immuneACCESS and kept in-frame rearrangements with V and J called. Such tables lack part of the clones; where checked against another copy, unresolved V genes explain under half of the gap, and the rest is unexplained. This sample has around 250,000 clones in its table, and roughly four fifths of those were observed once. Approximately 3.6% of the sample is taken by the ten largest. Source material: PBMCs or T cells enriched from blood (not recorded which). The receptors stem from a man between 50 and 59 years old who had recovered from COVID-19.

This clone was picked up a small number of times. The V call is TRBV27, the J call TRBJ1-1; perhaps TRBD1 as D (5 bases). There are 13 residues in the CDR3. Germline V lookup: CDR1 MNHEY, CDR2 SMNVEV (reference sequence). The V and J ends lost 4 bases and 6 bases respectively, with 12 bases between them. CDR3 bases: TGTGCCAGCAGTTCTGGGGGGAGGTCTGAAGCTTTCTTT. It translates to CASSSGGRSEAFF.

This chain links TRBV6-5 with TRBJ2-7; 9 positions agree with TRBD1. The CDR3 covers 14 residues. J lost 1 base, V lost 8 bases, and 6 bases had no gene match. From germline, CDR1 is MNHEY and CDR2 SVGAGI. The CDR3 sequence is CASRRQGGSYEQYF. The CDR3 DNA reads TGTGCCAGCCGAAGACAGGGGGGGTCCTACGAGCAGTACTTC.

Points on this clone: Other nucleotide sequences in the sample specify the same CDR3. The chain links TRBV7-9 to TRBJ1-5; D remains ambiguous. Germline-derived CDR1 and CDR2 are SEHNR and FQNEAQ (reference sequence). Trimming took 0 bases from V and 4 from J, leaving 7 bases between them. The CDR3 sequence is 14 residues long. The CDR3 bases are TGTGCCAGCAGCTTAGCCGGCGGGAATCAGCCCCAGCATTTT. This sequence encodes CASSLAGGNQPQHF.

In nucleotides, the CDR3 is TGTGCCAGAAGCTGGACAGGGCGGGAGACCCAGTACTTC. It specifies CARSWTGRETQYF. The gene calls are TRBV5-3 and TRBJ2-5, with 8 bases that match TRBD1. TRBV5-3 is assigned to the ORF class and has an uncertain function. Trimming removed 3 bases from V and 5 bases from J; junction bases left unmatched: 3. The CDR3 is 13 amino acids.

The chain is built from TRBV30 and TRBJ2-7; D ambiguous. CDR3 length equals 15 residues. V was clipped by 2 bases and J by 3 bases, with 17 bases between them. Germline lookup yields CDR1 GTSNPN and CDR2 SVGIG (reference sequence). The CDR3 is CAWSPPLRIHYEQYF. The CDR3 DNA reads TGTGCCTGGAGTCCCCCCCTGCGGATCCACTACGAGCAGTACTTC.

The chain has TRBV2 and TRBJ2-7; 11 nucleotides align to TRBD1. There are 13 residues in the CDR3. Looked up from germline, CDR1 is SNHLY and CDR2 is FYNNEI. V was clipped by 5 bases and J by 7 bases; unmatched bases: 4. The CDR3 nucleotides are TGTGCCAGCAGTCCGGACAGGGGGCGAGAGCAGTACTTC. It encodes CASSPDRGREQYF.

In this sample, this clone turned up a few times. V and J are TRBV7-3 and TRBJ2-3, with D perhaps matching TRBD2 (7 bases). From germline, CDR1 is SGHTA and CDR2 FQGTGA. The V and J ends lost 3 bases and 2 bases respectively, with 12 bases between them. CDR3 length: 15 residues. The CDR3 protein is CASSLGGGHTDTQYF. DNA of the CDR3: TGTGCCAGCAGCTTGGGCGGGGGACACACAGATACGCAGTATTTT.

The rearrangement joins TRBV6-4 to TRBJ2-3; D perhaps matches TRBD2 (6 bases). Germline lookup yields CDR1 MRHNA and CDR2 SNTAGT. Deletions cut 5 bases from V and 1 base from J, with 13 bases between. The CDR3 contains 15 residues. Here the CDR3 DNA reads TGTGCCAGCAGTCCCACGGGGGTGGGCACAGATACGCAGTATTTT. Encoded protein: CASSPTGVGTDTQYF.

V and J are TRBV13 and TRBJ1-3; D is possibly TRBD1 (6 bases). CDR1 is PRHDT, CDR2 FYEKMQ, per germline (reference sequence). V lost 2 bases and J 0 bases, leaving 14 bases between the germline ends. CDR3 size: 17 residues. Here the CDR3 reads CASSLRQEISSGNTIYF. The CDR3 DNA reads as TGTGCCAGCAGCTTACGACAGGAAATAAGCTCTGGAAACACCATATATTTT.

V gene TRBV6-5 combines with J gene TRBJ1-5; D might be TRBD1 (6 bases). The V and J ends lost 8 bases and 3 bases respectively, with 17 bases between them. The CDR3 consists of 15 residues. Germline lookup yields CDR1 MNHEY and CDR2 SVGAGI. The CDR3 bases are TGTGCCAGCGCGGAAACGGGGGGCCCCAATCAGCCCCAGCATTTT. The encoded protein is CASAETGGPNQPQHF.